This TCR beta chain was identified in a study of blood T cell repertoires in COVID-19. As for the study in general: Samples of COVID-19 (acute and convalescent) were obtained from the United States, Italy and Spain. The analysed material was cDNA or gDNA that came from T cells, B-cell-depleted T cells, or PBMCs.

Germline CDR1 reads PRHDT; CDR2 reads FYEKMQ (reference sequence). This CDR3 comprises 16 residues. V lost 4 bases to trimming and J lost 7 bases, with 20 bases between them. Those enrolled in Seattle joined during active infection and were followed longitudinally afterward. Original processing notes: For nucleated cells, counts were estimated from reference gene primer amplification. Some clones are missing from TCRdb's copy, which holds only in-frame ones; the method was immunoSEQ multiplex PCR. Clone size and the V and J calls come from that table; the DNA yielded D and trimming. The repertoire holds 65,000 to 90,000 clones, with about 86% as singletons.

The receptor's source is a man at least 80 years old with COVID-19, enrolled during active disease. The chain couples TRBV13 to TRBJ1-3; D is unclear. Sequenced material: peripheral blood. CDR3 coding DNA: TGTGCCAGCAGCTCCCTACGGGGTACCTTCGACAACACCATATATTTT. Residues: CASSSLRGTFDNTIYF.